This paragraph reports one T cell receptor (beta chain). Its antigen remains unknown. The authors made TCR cDNA by 5'RACE template switching, adding a universal primer site and UMIs. TCRdb reanalysed the 5' RACE reads using MiXCR and keeps one entry per CDR3 protein. The table lists approximately 90,000 distinct CDR3 sequences, around 5.8% of them singletons. This entry is derived from a study of T cells after yellow fever vaccination. V trimming: 0 bases; J trimming: 4 bases; junction bases outside the gene matches: 3. CDR3 size: 16 residues. CDR1 is LGHNA, CDR2 YNFKEQ, per germline. General study findings and limits: It was the secondary response that reached its peak faster, day 5 versus 15, but it was weaker.

The chain employs TRBV4-2 and TRBJ2-5, with 12 bases that match TRBD2. The source material was CD8+ T cells sorted from PBMCs, sampled 10 days after the yellow fever booster vaccination. The receptor was derived from a man aged 18 to 29 who received the YFV17D yellow fever vaccine. CDR3 nucleotides: TGTGCCAGCAGCCAAGATGGACTAGCGGGGAGAGAGACCCAGTACTTC. Translation gives CASSQDGLAGRETQYF.